The rows below give T cell receptor beta chains drawn from one sample of a study of metastatic and nonmetastatic thyroid tumors. TCRdb re-processed the PCR reads through MiXCR. Seen here are some 20,000 clones, about a third observed once, and the top ten hold roughly 30%. Source material: tumor tissue. These receptor sequences come from a female donor with papillary thyroid cancer or a benign thyroid nodule (not recorded which). Some clones in this sample may be carry-over from other donors' samples. The CDR3 runs from the conserved cysteine through the conserved F or W.

TRBV6-1 | CASRGHPSGANVLTF
TRBV7-2 | CASSPWTVRDGYTF
TRBV20-1 | CSARLGLAYNNEQFF
TRBV6-1 | CASSLGQGIRQFF
TRBV6-1 | CASGRDRGNTGELFF
TRBV6-2/TRBV6-3 | CASSYWSSGDHNEQFF
TRBV5-5 | CASSQVGQGGEKLFF
TRBV11-2 | CASSRDRGYEQYF
TRBV6-1 | CASSRDPVDEQFF
TRBV28 | CASIGTLYGNTIYF
TRBV20-1 | CSAYIAGGPPGDEQYF
TRBV6-1 | CASTWGQNYEQYF
TRBV7-9 | CASSLGQGTYGYTF
TRBV7-9 | CASSQTRDRVNEQYF
TRBV20-1 | CSARLGGSSNTGELFF
TRBV28 | CASSPDRGRGNEKLFF
TRBV6-2/TRBV6-3 | CASSVPGSKAEQYF
TRBV12-3/TRBV12-4 | CASSMGSAAKNIQYF
TRBV20-1 | CSAETGDSGNTIYF
TRBV2 | CASGAGSPYEQYF
TRBV6-1 | CASSEHTGGNNQPQHF
TRBV29-1 | CSVEDGSSIQYF
TRBV28 | CASSRDTLTEAFF
TRBV20-1 | CSAPSDRVNEQYF
TRBV19 | CASSIGQVYNSPLHF
TRBV7-9 | CASGARGYHQETQYF
TRBV30 | CAWSVGVGANVLTF
TRBV6-5 | CASSLQVNQPQHF
TRBV11-1 | CASSLVPILIGNEQFF
TRBV29-1 | CSVEAGRRGDVF
TRBV20-1 | CSARGTGTSRYTEQFF
TRBV6-1 | CASSNRVNTEAFF
TRBV6-1 | CASSLSKRSDTQYF
TRBV6-2/TRBV6-3 | CASSYNSGANVLTF
TRBV28 | CASRSQVHEAFF
TRBV5-1 | CASSGTGTSWRAQFYEQYF
TRBV5-1 | CASSTRTANTEAFF
TRBV25-1 | CASTRTGTTYNSPLHF
TRBV14 | CASSQISRDTYEQYF
TRBV13 | CASSRGQNTIYF
TRBV11-1 | CASSNGVVADKETQYF
TRBV18 | CASSPAGVAYNEQFF
TRBV9 | CASSVSDLYEQYF
TRBV20-1 | CSASGGADTQYF